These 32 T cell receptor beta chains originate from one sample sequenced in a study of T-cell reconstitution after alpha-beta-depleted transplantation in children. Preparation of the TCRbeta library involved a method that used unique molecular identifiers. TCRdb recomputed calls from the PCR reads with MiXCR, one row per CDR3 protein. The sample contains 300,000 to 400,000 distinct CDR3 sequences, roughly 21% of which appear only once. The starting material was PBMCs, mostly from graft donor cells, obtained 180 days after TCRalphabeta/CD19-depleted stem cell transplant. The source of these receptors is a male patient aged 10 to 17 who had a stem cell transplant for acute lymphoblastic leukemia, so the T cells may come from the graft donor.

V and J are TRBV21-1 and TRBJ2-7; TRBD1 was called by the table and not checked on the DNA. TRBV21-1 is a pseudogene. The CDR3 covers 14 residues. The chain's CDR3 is CASSIGTGDNEQYF. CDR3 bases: TGTGCCAGCAGCATCGGGACAGGGGACAACGAGCAGTACTTC.

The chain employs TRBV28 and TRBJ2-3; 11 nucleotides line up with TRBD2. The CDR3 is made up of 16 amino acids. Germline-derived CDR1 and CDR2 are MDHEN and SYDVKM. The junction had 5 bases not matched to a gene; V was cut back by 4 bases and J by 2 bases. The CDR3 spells CASSSRSGRDTDTQYF. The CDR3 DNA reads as TGTGCCAGCAGTTCCCGTAGCGGGAGGGACACAGATACGCAGTATTTT.

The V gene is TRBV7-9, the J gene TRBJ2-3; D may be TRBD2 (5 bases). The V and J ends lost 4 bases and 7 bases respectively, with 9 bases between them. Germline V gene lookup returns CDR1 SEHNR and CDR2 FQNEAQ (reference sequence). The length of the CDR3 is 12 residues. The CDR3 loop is CASSYTGNTQYF. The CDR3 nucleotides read TGTGCCAGCAGCTATACCGGGAATACGCAGTATTTT.

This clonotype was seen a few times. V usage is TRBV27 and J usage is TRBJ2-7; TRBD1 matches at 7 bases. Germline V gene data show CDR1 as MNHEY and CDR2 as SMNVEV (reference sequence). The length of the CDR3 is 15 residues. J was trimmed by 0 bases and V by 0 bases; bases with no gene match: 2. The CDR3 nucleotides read TGTGCCAGCAGTTTATCGTCAGGGGGCTCCTACGAGCAGTACTTC. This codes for CASSLSSGGSYEQYF.

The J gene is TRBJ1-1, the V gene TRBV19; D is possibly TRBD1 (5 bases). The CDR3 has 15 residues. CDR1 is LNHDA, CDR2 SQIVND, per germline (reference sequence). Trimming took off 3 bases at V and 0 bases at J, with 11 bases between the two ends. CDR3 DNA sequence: TGTGCCAGTAGTATCGGGGCAGATATGAACACTGAAGCTTTCTTT. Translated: CASSIGADMNTEAFF.

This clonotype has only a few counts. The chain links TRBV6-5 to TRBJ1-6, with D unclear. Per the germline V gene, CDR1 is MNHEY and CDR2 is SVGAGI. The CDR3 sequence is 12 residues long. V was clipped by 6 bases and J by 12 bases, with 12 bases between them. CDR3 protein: CASSNGVEPLHF. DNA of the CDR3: TGTGCCAGCAGCAACGGGGTGGAACCCCTCCACTTT.

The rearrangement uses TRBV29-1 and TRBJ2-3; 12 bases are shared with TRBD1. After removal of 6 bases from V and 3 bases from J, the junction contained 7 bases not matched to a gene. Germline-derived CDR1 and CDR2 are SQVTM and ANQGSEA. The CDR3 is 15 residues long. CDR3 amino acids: CSVGQGARGTDTQYF. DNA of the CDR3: TGCAGCGTGGGACAGGGGGCGAGAGGGACAGATACGCAGTATTTT.

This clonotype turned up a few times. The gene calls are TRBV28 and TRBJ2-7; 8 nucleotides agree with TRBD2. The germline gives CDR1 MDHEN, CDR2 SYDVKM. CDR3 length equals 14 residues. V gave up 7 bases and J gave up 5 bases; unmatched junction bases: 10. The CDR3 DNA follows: TGTGCCAGCACCCCCTTAGCGGGAACGGACGAGCAGTACTTC. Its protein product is CASTPLAGTDEQYF.

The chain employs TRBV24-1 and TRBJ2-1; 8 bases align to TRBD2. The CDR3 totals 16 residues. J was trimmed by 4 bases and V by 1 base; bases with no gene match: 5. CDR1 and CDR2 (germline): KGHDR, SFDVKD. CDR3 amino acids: CATSDFGGGIYNEQFF. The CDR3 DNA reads TGTGCCACCAGTGATTTTGGCGGGGGGATTTACAATGAGCAGTTCTTC.

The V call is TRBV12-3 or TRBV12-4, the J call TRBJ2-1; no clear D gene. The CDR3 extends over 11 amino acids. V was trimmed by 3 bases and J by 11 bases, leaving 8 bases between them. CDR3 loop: CASSLSIKQFF. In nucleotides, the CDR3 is TGTGCCAGCAGTTTGAGTATTAAGCAGTTCTTC.

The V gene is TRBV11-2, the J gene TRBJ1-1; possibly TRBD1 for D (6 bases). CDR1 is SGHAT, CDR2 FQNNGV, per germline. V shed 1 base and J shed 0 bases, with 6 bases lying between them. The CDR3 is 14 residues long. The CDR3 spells CASSLAGVNTEAFF. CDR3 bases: TGTGCCAGCAGCTTAGCAGGGGTGAACACTGAAGCTTTCTTT.

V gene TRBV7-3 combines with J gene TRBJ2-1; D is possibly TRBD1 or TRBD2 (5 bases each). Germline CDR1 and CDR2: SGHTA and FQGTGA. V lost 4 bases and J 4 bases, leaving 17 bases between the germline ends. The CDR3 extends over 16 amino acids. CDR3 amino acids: CASSSGEGTSYNEQFF. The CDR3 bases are TGTGCCAGCAGCTCCGGAGAAGGGACGTCTTACAATGAGCAGTTCTTC. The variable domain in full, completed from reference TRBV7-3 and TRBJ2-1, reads GAGVSQTPSNKVTEKGKYVELRCDPISGHTALYWYRQSLGQGPEFLIYFQGTGAADDSGLPNDRFFAVRPEGSVSTLKIQRTERGDSAVYLCASSSGEGTSYNEQFFGPGTRLTVL.

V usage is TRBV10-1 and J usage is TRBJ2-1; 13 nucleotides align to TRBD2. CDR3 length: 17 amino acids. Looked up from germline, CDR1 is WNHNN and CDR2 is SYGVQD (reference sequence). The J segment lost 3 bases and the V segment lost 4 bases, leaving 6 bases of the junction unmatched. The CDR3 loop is CASSGRWTSGSYNEQFF. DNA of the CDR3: TGCGCCAGCAGTGGCCGGTGGACTAGCGGGAGCTACAATGAGCAGTTCTTC.

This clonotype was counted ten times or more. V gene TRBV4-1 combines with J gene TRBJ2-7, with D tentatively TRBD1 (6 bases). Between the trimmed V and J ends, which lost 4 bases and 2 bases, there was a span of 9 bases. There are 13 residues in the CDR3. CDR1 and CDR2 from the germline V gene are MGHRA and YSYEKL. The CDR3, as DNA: TGCGCCAGCAGCCGAGGACAGACCTACGAGCAGTACTTC. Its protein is CASSRGQTYEQYF.

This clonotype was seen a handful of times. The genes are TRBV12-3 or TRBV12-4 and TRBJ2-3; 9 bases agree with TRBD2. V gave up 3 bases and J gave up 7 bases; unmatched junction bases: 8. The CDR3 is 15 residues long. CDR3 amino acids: CASSFDGTSLNTQYF. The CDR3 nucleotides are TGTGCCAGCAGTTTTGATGGGACTAGCCTTAATACGCAGTATTTT.

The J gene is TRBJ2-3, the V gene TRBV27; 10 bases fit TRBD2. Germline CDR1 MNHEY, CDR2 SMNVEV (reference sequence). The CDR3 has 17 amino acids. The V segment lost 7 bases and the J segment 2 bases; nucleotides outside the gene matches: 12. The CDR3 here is CASISDGLAAYTDTQYF. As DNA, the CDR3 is TGTGCCAGCATCTCCGACGGACTAGCGGCTTACACAGATACGCAGTATTTT.

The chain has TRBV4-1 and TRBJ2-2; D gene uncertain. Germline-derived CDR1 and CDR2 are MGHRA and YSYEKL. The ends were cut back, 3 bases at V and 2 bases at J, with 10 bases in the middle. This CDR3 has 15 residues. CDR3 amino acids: CASSHLLPNTGELFF. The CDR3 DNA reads TGCGCCAGCAGCCACCTCCTACCTAACACCGGGGAGCTGTTTTTT.

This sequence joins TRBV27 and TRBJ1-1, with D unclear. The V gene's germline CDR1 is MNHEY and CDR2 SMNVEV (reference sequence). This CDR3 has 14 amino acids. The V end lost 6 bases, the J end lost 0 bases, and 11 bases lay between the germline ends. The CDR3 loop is CASSTGRLNTEAFF. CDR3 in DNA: TGTGCCAGCAGCACCGGACGGTTGAACACTGAAGCTTTCTTT.

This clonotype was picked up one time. The CDR3 loop is CATPGLSGSPLHF. For the CDR3, the DNA is TGTGCCACTCCGGGACTAAGCGGTTCACCCCTCCACTTT. The genes are TRBV6-2 or TRBV6-3 and TRBJ1-6; TRBD1 might be the D (5 bases). The CDR3 runs 13 residues. CDR1 and CDR2 (germline): MNHEY, SVGEGT. V lost 10 bases to trimming and J lost 9 bases, with 16 bases between them.

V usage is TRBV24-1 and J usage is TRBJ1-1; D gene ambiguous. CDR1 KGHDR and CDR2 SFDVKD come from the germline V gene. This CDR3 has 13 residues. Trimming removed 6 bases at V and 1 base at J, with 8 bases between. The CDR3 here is CATSTQRNTEAFF. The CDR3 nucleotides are TGTGCCACCAGTACCCAAAGGAACACTGAAGCTTTCTTT.

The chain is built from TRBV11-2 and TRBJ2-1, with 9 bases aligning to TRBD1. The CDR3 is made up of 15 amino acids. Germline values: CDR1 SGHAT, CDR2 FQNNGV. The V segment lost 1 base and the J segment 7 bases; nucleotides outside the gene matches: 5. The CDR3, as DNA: TGTGCCAGCAGCTTAGCCGGGACAGGGATGAATGAGCAGTTCTTC. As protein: CASSLAGTGMNEQFF.

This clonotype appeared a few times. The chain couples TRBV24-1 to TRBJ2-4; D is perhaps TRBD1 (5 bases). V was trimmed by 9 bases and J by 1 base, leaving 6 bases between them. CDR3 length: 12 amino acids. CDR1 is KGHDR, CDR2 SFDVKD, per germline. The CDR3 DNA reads TGTGCCACCTCAGGGGCCAAAAACATTCAGTACTTC. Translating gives CATSGAKNIQYF.

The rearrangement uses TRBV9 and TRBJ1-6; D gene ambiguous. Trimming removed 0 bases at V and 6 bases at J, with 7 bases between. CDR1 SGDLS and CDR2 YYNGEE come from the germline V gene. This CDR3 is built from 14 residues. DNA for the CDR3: TGTGCCAGCAGCGTAGTGGGCTTTAATTCACCCCTCCACTTT. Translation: CASSVVGFNSPLHF.

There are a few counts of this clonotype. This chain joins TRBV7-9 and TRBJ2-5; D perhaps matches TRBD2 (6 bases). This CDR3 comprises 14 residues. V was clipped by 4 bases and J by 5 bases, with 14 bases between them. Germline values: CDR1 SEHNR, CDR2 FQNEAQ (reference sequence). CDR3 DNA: TGTGCCAGCAGCTCCATGGGGGGATGGGAGACCCAGTACTTC. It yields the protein CASSSMGGWETQYF.

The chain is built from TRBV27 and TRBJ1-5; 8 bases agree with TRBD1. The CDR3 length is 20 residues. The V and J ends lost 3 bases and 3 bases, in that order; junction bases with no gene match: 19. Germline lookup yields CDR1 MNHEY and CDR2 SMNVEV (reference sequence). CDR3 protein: CASSFFRIFGQGRVNQPQHF. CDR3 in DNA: TGTGCCAGCAGTTTTTTCCGAATTTTCGGACAGGGTAGGGTCAATCAGCCCCAGCATTTT.

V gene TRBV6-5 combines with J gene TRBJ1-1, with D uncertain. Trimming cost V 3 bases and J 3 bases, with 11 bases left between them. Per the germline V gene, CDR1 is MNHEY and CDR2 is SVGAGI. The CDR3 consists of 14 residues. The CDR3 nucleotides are TGTGCCAGCAGTTATGTGGAGGTGGACACTGAAGCTTTCTTT. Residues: CASSYVEVDTEAFF.

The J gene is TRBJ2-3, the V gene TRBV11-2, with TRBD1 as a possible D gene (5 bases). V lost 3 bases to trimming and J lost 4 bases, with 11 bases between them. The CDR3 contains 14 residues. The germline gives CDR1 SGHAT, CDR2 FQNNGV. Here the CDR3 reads CASSFEGAPDTQYF. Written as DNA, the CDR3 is TGTGCCAGCAGCTTCGAAGGGGCCCCAGATACGCAGTATTTT.

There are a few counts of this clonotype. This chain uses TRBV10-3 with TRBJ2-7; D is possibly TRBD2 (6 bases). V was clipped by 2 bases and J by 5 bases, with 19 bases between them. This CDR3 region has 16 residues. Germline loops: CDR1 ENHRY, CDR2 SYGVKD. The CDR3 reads CAISEPLKEGRDEQYF. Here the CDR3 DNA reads TGTGCCATCAGTGAGCCGTTGAAGGAGGGACGGGACGAGCAGTACTTC.

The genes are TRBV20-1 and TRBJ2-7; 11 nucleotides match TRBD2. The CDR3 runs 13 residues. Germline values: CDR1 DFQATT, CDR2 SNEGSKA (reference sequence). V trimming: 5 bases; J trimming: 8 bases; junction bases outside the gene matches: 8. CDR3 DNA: TGCAGTGCTTGTTTAGCGGGAGGGCCTAAGCAGTACTTC. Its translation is CSACLAGGPKQYF.

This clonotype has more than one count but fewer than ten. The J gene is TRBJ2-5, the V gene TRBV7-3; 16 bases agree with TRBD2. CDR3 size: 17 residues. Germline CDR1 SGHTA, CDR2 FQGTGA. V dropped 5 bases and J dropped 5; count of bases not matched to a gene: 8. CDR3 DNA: TGTGCCAGCAGCCCCGGGACTAGCGGGAGGGCCGATGAGACCCAGTACTTC. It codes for CASSPGTSGRADETQYF.

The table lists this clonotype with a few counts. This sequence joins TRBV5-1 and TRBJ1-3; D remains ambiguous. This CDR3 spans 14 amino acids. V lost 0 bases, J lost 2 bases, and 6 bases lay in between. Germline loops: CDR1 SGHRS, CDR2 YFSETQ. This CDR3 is CASSLEGPGNTIYF. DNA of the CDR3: TGCGCCAGCAGCTTGGAGGGTCCTGGAAACACCATATATTTT.

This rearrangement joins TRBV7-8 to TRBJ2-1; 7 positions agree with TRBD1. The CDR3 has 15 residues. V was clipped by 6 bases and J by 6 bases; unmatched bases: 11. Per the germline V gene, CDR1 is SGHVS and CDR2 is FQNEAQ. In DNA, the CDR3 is TGTGCCAGCAGTCAAGTGGGCACAGGGGCCAATGAGCAGTTCTTC. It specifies CASSQVGTGANEQFF.